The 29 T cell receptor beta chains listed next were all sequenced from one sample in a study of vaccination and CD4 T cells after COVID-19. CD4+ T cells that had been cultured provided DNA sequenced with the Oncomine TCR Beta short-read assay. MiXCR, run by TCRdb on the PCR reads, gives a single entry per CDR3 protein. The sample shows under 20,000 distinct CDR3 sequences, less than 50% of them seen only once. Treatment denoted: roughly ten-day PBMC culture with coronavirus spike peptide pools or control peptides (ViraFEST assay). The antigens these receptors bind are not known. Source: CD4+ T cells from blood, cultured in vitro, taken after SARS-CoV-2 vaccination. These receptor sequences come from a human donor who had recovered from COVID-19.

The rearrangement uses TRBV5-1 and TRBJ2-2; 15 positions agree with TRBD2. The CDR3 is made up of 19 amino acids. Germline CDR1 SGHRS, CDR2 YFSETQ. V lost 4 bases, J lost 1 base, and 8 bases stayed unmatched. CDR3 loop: CASSLRGLAGGLNTGELFF. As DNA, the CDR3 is TGCGCCAGCAGCCTCCGGGGACTAGCGGGAGGACTGAACACCGGGGAGCTGTTTTTT.

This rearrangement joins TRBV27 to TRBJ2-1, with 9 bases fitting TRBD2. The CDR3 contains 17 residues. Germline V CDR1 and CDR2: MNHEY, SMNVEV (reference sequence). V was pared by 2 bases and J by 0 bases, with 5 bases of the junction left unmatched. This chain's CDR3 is CASSLDASGASYNEQFF. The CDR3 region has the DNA TGTGCCAGCAGTTTAGATGCTAGCGGGGCCTCCTACAATGAGCAGTTCTTC.

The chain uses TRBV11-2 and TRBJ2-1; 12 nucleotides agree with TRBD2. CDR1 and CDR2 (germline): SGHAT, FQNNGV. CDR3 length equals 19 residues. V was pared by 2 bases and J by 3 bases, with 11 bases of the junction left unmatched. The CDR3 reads CASSLIGLAGGGGYNEQFF. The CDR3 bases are TGTGCCAGCAGCTTAATCGGGCTAGCGGGAGGGGGTGGCTACAATGAGCAGTTCTTC.

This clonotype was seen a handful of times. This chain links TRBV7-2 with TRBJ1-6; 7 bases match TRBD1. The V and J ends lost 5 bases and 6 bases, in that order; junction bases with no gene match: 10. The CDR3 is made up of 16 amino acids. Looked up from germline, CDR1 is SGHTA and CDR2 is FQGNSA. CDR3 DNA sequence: TGTGCCAGCAGCCTACAACCGACAGGGCTTAATTCACCCCTCCACTTT. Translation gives CASSLQPTGLNSPLHF.

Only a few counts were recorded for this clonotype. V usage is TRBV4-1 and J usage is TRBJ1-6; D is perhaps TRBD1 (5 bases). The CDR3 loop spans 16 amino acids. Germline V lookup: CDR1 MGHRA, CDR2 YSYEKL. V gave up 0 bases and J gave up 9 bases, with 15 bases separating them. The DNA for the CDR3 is TGCGCCAGCAGCCAAGATCTTCCGGGGGGTAGTTCACCCCTCCACTTT. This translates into CASSQDLPGGSSPLHF.

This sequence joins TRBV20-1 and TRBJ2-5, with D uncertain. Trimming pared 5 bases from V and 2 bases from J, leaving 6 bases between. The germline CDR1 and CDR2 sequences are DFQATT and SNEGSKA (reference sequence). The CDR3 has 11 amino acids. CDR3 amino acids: CSAGSQETQYF. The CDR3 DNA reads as TGCAGTGCTGGGTCGCAAGAGACCCAGTACTTC.

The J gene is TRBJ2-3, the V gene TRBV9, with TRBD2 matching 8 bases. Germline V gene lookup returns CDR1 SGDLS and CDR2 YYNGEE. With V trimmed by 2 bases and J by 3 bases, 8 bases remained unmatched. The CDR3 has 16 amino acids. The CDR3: CASSVGAGGLTDTQYF. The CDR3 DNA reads TGTGCCAGCAGCGTTGGTGCGGGAGGCCTTACAGATACGCAGTATTTT.

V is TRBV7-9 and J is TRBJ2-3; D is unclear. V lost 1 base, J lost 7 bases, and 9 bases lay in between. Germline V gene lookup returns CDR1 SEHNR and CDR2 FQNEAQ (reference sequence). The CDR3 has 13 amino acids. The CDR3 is CASSLEERNTQYF. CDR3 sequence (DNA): TGTGCCAGCAGCTTAGAGGAGCGAAATACGCAGTATTTT.

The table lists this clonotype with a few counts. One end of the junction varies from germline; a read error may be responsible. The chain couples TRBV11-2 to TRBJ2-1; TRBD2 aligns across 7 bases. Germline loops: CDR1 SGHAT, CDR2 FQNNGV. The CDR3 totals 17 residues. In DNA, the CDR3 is TGTGCCAGCAGCTTAGACCACCAGCGGGGCCCTTACAATGTGCAGTTCTTC. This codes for CASSLDHQRGPYNVQFF. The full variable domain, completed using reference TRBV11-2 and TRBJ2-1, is EAGVAQSPRYKIIEKRQSVAFWCNPISGHATLYWYQQILGQGPKLLIQFQNNGVVDDSQLPKDRFSAERLKGVDSTLKIQPAKLEDSAVYLCASSLDHQRGPYNVQFFGPGTRLTVL.

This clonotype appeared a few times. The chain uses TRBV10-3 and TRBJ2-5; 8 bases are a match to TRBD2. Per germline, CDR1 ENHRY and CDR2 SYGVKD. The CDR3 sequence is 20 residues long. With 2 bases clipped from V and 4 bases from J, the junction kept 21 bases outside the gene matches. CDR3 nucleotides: TGTGCCATCAGTGAGCCAAAGGGACTAGTGAGTCCCAAAGAGGGAGAGACCCAGTACTTC. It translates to CAISEPKGLVSPKEGETQYF.

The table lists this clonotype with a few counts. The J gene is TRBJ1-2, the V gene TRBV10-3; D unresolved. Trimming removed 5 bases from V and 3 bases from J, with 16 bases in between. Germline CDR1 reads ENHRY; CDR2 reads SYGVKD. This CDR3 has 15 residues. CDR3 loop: CAISPVPAADYGYTF. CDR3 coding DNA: TGTGCCATCAGTCCTGTCCCAGCAGCTGACTATGGCTACACCTTC.

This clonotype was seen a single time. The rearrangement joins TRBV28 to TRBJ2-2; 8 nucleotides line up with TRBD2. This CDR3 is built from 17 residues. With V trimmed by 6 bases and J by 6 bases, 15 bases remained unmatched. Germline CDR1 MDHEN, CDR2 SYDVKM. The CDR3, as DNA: TGTGCCAGCAGGGATCCGGGTAGCGGGACGTTGGCCGGGGAGCTGTTTTTT. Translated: CASRDPGSGTLAGELFF.

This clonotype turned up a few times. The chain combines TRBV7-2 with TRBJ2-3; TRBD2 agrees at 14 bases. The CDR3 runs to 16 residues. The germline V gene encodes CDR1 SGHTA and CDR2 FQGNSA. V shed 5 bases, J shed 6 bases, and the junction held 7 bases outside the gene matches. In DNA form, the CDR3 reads TGTGCCAGCAGCCCCCGACTAGCGGGAGGGTTGGATACGCAGTATTTT. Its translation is CASSPRLAGGLDTQYF.

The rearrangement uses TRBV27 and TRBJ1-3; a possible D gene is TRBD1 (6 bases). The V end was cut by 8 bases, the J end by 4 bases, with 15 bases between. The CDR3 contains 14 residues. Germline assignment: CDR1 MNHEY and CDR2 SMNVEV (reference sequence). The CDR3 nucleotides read TGTGCCAGCTGGGGGGCAGGGACAGGAAACACCATATATTTT. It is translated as CASWGAGTGNTIYF.

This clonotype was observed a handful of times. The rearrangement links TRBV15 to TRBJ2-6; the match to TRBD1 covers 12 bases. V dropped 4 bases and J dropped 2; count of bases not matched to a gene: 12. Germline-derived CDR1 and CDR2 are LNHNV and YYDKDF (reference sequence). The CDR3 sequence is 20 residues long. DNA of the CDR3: TGTGCCACCAGCAAAGGGACAGGGGGCCCGACTCCAGCTGGGGCCAACGTCCTGACTTTC. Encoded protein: CATSKGTGGPTPAGANVLTF.

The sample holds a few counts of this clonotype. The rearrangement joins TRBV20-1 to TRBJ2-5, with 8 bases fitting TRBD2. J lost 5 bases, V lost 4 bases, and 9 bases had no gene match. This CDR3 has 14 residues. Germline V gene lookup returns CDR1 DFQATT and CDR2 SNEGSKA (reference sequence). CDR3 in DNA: TGCAGTGCTAAAAAAGCGGGAGCTGGTGAGACCCAGTACTTC. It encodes CSAKKAGAGETQYF.

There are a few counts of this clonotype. The CDR3 region is CASSYLAGGPYNEQFF. The DNA for the CDR3 is TGTGCCAGCAGTTACTTAGCGGGAGGGCCTTACAATGAGCAGTTCTTC. V is TRBV6-5 and J is TRBJ2-1; 11 bases fit TRBD2. The length of the CDR3 is 16 residues. The ends lost 1 base at V and 4 bases at J; junction bases unmatched: 3. Germline V gene lookup returns CDR1 MNHEY and CDR2 SVGAGI.

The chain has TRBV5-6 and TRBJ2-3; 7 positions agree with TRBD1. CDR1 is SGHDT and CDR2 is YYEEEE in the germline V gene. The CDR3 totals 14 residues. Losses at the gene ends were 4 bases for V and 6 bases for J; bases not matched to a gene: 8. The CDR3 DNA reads TGTGCCAGCAGCCTCAGACAGGGCGTGGATACGCAGTATTTT. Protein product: CASSLRQGVDTQYF.

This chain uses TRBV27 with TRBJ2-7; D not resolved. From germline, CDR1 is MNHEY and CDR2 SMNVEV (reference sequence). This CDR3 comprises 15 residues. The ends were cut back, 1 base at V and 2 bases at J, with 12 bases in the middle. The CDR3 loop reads CASSLFDGRAYEQYF. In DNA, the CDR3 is TGTGCCAGCAGTTTATTCGATGGACGGGCCTACGAGCAGTACTTC.

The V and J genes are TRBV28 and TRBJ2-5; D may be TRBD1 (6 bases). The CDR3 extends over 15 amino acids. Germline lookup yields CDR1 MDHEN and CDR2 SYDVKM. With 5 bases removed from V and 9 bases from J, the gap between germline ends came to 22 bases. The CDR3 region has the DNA TGTGCCAGCAGTCTCCCTTGGACTCGGGCAGGGGCCCAGTACTTC. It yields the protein CASSLPWTRAGAQYF.

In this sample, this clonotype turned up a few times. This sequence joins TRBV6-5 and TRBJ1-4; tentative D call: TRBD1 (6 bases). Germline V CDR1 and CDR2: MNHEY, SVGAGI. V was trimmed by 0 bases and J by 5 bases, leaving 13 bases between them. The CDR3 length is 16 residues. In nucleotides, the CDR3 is TGTGCCAGCAGTTACTCAAGCAGGGGCCGCAATGAAAAACTGTTTTTT. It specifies CASSYSSRGRNEKLFF.

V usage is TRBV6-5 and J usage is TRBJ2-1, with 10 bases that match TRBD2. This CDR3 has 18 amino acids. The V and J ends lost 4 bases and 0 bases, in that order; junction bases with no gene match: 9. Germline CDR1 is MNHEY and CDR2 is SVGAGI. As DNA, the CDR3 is TGTGCCAGCAGTTCCACCCAACTAGCGGGATTCTCCTACAATGAGCAGTTCTTC. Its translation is CASSSTQLAGFSYNEQFF.

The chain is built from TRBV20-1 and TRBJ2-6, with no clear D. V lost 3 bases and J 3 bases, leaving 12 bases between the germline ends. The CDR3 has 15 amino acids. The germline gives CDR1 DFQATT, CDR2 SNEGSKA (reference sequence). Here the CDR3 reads CSARPLGFGANVLTF. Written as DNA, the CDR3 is TGCAGTGCTAGGCCGCTGGGGTTTGGGGCCAACGTCCTGACTTTC.

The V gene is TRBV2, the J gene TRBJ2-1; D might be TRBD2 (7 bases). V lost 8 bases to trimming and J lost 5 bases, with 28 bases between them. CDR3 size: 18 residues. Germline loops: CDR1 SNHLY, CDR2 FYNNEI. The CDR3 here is CASDRGARGGGYNNEQFF. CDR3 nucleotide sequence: TGTGCCAGCGATCGGGGGGCTAGGGGCGGGGGATACAACAATGAGCAGTTCTTC.

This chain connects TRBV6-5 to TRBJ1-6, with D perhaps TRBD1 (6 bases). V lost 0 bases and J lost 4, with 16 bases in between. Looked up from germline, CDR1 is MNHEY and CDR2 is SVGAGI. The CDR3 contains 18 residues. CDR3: CASSYSPTGSPYNSPLHF. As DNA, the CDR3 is TGTGCCAGCAGTTACTCCCCGACAGGAAGCCCTTATAATTCACCCCTCCACTTT.

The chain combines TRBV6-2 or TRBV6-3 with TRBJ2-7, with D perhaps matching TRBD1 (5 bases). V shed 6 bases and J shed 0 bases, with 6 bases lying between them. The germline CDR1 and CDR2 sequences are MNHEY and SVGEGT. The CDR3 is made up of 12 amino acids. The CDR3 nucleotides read TGTGCCAGCAGGACAGACTCCTACGAGCAGTACTTC. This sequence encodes CASRTDSYEQYF.

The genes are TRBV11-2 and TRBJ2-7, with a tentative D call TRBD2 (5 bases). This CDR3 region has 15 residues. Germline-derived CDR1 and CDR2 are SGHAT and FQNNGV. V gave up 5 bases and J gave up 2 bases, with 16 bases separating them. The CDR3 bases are TGTGCCAGCAGCCCACGGAGGCCTTCTCCCTACGAGCAGTACTTC. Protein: CASSPRRPSPYEQYF.

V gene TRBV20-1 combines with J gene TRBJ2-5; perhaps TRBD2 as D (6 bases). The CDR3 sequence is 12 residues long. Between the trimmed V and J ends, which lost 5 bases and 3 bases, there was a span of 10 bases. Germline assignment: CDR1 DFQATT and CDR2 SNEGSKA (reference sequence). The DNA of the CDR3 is TGCAGTGCTGGAGGGGCGGAAGAGACCCAGTACTTC. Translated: CSAGGAEETQYF.

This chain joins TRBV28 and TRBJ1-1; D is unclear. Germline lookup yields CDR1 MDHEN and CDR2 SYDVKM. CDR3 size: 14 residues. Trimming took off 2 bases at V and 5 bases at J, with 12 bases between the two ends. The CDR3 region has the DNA TGTGCCAGCAGTTTACGTCCGGCGGGGACTGAAGCTTTCTTT. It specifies CASSLRPAGTEAFF.